These 21 T cell receptor beta chains originate from one sample sequenced in a study of T cell responses to AZD1222 COVID-19 vaccine. Sequenced by immunoSEQ multiplex PCR; TCRdb stores in-frame clones only, minus some. The data contain 200,000 or so clones, 80% to 95% of them singletons. The sequencing used peripheral blood, collected 28 days after the second AZD1222 dose. These receptors were taken from an adult who received the AZD1222 COVID-19 vaccine.

The rearrangement joins TRBV9 to TRBJ1-4; no clear D. CDR3 length equals 15 residues. Germline values: CDR1 SGDLS, CDR2 YYNGEE. V was shortened by 0 bases and J by 1 base, with 7 bases between the two germline ends. The chain's CDR3 is CASSVGVVTNEKLFF. The CDR3 DNA reads as TGTGCCAGCAGCGTAGGGGTAGTAACTAATGAAAAACTGTTTTTT.

V gene TRBV5-1 combines with J gene TRBJ2-3; possible D gene TRBD1, 7 bases. The CDR3 runs 16 residues. The germline V gene has CDR1 SGHRS and CDR2 YFSETQ. Between the trimmed V and J ends, which lost 0 bases and 3 bases, there was a span of 14 bases. This chain's CDR3 is CASSLAVAGGTDTQYF. The CDR3 nucleotides are TGCGCCAGCAGCTTGGCCGTTGCAGGGGGGACAGATACGCAGTATTTT. Complete variable domain (other parts from reference TRBV5-1 and TRBJ2-3): KAGVTQTPRYLIKTRGQQVTLSCSPISGHRSVSWYQQTPGQGLQFLFEYFSETQRNKGNFPGRFSGRQFSNSRSEMNVSTLELGDSALYLCASSLAVAGGTDTQYFGPGTRLTVL.

J is TRBJ1-1 and V is TRBV6-6; D is unresolved. Deletions cut 2 bases from V and 1 base from J, with 8 bases between. CDR3 length: 14 residues. Germline V gene sequence: CDR1 MNHNY, CDR2 SVGAGI (reference sequence). CDR3: CASSYTETNTEAFF. The CDR3, as DNA: TGTGCCAGCAGTTACACAGAAACGAACACTGAAGCTTTCTTT.

The V call is TRBV29-1, the J call TRBJ2-7; D not certain. Germline assignment: CDR1 SQVTM and CDR2 ANQGSEA. CDR3 length: 11 amino acids. Trimming shortened V by 4 bases and J by 6 bases, and 10 bases separated the two germline ends. For the CDR3, the DNA is TGCAGCGTTGTCAGTGGGCGCGAGCAGTACTTC. Its translation: CSVVSGREQYF.

The chain carries TRBV19 and TRBJ1-2; the match to TRBD1 covers 9 bases. The CDR3 has 13 amino acids. V lost 5 bases to trimming and J lost 6 bases; unmatched junction nucleotides: 4. Germline-derived CDR1 and CDR2 are LNHDA and SQIVND (reference sequence). The CDR3 DNA reads TGTGCCAGTAGTTCGCGGACAGGGGATGGCTACACCTTC. Amino acids: CASSSRTGDGYTF.

The chain couples TRBV6-2 or TRBV6-3 to TRBJ2-4; TRBD1 agrees at 10 bases. V gave up 2 bases and J gave up 0 bases; unmatched junction bases: 1. The CDR3 is 16 amino acids. CDR1 and CDR2 from the germline V gene are MNHEY and SVGEGT. The CDR3 reads CASSYGDRGAKNIQYF. In DNA form, the CDR3 reads TGTGCCAGCAGTTACGGGGACAGGGGAGCCAAAAACATTCAGTACTTC.

The chain couples TRBV13 to TRBJ1-1; weak D call: TRBD1 (6 bases). The V and J ends lost 2 bases and 5 bases respectively, with 12 bases between them. CDR1 and CDR2 from the germline V gene are PRHDT and FYEKMQ (reference sequence). The CDR3 has 14 residues. CDR3 amino acids: CASSLYGGGTEAFF. DNA of the CDR3: TGTGCCAGCAGCTTATATGGGGGCGGGACTGAAGCTTTCTTT. Together with reference TRBV13 and TRBJ1-1, the CDR3 gives the full variable domain: AAGVIQSPRHLIKEKRETATLKCYPIPRHDTVYWYQQGPGQDPQFLISFYEKMQSDKGSIPDRFSAQQFSDYHSELNMSSLELGDSALYFCASSLYGGGTEAFFGQGTRLTVV.

The chain carries TRBV5-1 and TRBJ1-3; TRBD1 matches 8 bases. This CDR3 is built from 16 residues. The V gene's germline CDR1 is SGHRS and CDR2 YFSETQ. Trimming at V came to 4 bases and at J to 3 bases, leaving 9 bases not matched to a gene. The CDR3 loop reads CASSPLDRGFGNTIYF. The CDR3 DNA is TGCGCCAGCAGCCCCTTAGACAGGGGATTTGGAAACACCATATATTTT.

The gene calls are TRBV19 and TRBJ2-1, with a weak D call TRBD1 (6 bases). CDR3 length equals 21 residues. Germline V gives CDR1 LNHDA, CDR2 SQIVND (reference sequence). Trimming shortened V by 2 bases and J by 0 bases, and 26 bases separated the two germline ends. Here the CDR3 DNA reads TGTGCCAGTAGTATATCGGTCCGGCAGAGGGGGACAAAAAGCTCCTACAATGAGCAGTTCTTC. This gives the protein CASSISVRQRGTKSSYNEQFF.

The chain combines TRBV3-1 (or the pseudogene TRBV3-2) with TRBJ1-3; 8 bases align to TRBD1. From germline, CDR1 is LGHDT and CDR2 YNNKEL (reference sequence). V shed 5 bases and J 2 bases; nucleotides not matched to a gene: 8. This CDR3 has 16 residues. CDR3 amino acids: CASSRLLTGAGNTIYF. CDR3 bases: TGTGCCAGCAGCAGACTATTGACAGGGGCTGGAAACACCATATATTTT.

V usage is TRBV13 and J usage is TRBJ1-1; D is uncertain. CDR3 size: 12 residues. Germline CDR1 reads PRHDT; CDR2 reads FYEKMQ (reference sequence). Deletions cut 3 bases from V and 6 bases from J, with 8 bases between. CDR3 nucleotides: TGTGCCAGCAGCTTGCTAGGGTCTGAAGCTTTCTTT. Protein sequence: CASSLLGSEAFF.

The chain has TRBV28 and TRBJ1-5, with 7 bases matching TRBD1. V lost 6 bases to trimming and J lost 2 bases; unmatched junction nucleotides: 7. Germline V gene sequence: CDR1 MDHEN, CDR2 SYDVKM. The CDR3 runs 15 residues. The CDR3 loop reads CASSMTGMGNQPQHF. In DNA, the CDR3 is TGTGCCAGCAGCATGACAGGGATGGGCAATCAGCCCCAGCATTTT. Using reference TRBV28 and TRBJ1-5 for the parts outside the CDR3, the full variable domain is DVKVTQSSRYLVKRTGEKVFLECVQDMDHENMFWYRQDPGLGLRLIYFSYDVKMKEKGDIPEGYSVSREKKERFSLILESASTNQTSMYLCASSMTGMGNQPQHFGDGTRLSIL.

This chain uses TRBV7-2 with TRBJ1-2, with 9 bases fitting TRBD1. The germline CDR1 and CDR2 sequences are SGHTA and FQGNSA. Losses at the gene ends were 2 bases for V and 2 bases for J; bases not matched to a gene: 12. CDR3 length equals 18 residues. CDR3 region: CASSLWLRDRVINYGYTF. CDR3 in DNA: TGTGCCAGCAGCTTATGGCTTAGGGACAGGGTTATAAACTATGGCTACACCTTC.

This clone was counted once. The chain uses TRBV2 and TRBJ1-3; D gene ambiguous. Germline V gives CDR1 SNHLY, CDR2 FYNNEI. The CDR3 sequence is 14 residues long. V dropped 2 bases and J dropped 2 bases, with 7 bases sitting between them. In DNA, the CDR3 is TGTGCCAGCAGTGAAAGCGTCCCTGGAAACACCATATATTTT. This translates into CASSESVPGNTIYF.

The gene calls are TRBV3-1 (or the pseudogene TRBV3-2) and TRBJ1-4, with D perhaps matching TRBD1 (6 bases). V was pared by 4 bases and J by 4 bases, with 13 bases between. The CDR3 runs 15 residues. The germline V gene has CDR1 LGHDT and CDR2 YNNKEL (reference sequence). DNA of the CDR3: TGTGCCAGCAGCCTGTCGGGGGCCCTTAATGAAAAACTGTTTTTT. This sequence encodes CASSLSGALNEKLFF.

The V gene is TRBV10-1, the J gene TRBJ2-7, with D tentatively TRBD1 (6 bases). With 3 bases removed from V and 2 bases from J, the gap between germline ends came to 11 bases. Germline CDR1 reads WNHNN; CDR2 reads SYGVQD (reference sequence). The CDR3 has 14 amino acids. CDR3 bases: TGCGCCAGCAGTGACAGGGGTCCTCCCTACGAGCAGTACTTC. This encodes CASSDRGPPYEQYF.

This chain joins TRBV5-1 and TRBJ1-2; 12 bases are a match to TRBD1. Germline CDR1 is SGHRS and CDR2 is YFSETQ. The length of the CDR3 is 18 residues. Unmatched junction bases numbered 20, after V lost 5 bases and J lost 9 bases. The CDR3 sequence is CASRAEIPGQGAGSSYTF. Written as DNA, the CDR3 is TGCGCCAGCAGGGCTGAGATACCGGGACAGGGGGCCGGGTCAAGCTACACCTTC.

The V gene is TRBV28, the J gene TRBJ2-4, with D possibly matching TRBD1 (6 bases). Trimming shortened V by 4 bases and J by 3 bases, and 16 bases separated the two germline ends. CDR1 MDHEN and CDR2 SYDVKM come from the germline V gene. The CDR3 contains 16 residues. CDR3 region: CASSSLRGTGKNIQYF. DNA of the CDR3: TGTGCCAGCAGTTCCCTCAGGGGTACGGGCAAAAACATTCAGTACTTC.

This chain links TRBV11-1 with TRBJ1-4; D is possibly TRBD1 (5 bases). CDR3 length: 15 amino acids. Trimming removed 5 bases from V and 8 bases from J, with 18 bases in between. Germline values: CDR1 SGHAT, CDR2 FQDESV (reference sequence). CDR3 sequence reads: CASSTRTMVGEKLFF. The DNA of the CDR3 is TGTGCCAGCAGCACCCGGACAATGGTGGGCGAAAAACTGTTTTTT.

V and J are TRBV11-3 and TRBJ2-1; TRBD2 aligns across 7 bases. Germline CDR1 and CDR2: SGHNT and YENEEA. The V and J ends lost 5 bases and 4 bases, in that order; junction bases with no gene match: 11. The CDR3 sequence is 16 residues long. Written as DNA, the CDR3 is TGTGCCAGCAGCCCCCACGGTGACGGGGGGTACAATGAGCAGTTCTTC. It specifies CASSPHGDGGYNEQFF.

V and J are TRBV7-9 and TRBJ2-1; 11 bases map to TRBD2. Per germline, CDR1 SEHNR and CDR2 FQNEAQ (reference sequence). V lost 4 bases and J lost 6; bases outside the gene matches: 11. The CDR3 contains 17 residues. CDR3 coding DNA: TGTGCCAGCAGCTCCTTCCGGGATAGCGGGGGGGGCAATGAGCAGTTCTTC. This sequence encodes CASSSFRDSGGGNEQFF. Drawing the rest from reference TRBV7-9 and TRBJ2-1, the complete variable domain is DTGVSQNPRHKITKRGQNVTFRCDPISEHNRLYWYRQTLGQGPEFLTYFQNEAQLEKSRLLSDRFSAERPKGSFSTLEIQRTEQGDSAMYLCASSSFRDSGGGNEQFFGPGTRLTVL.